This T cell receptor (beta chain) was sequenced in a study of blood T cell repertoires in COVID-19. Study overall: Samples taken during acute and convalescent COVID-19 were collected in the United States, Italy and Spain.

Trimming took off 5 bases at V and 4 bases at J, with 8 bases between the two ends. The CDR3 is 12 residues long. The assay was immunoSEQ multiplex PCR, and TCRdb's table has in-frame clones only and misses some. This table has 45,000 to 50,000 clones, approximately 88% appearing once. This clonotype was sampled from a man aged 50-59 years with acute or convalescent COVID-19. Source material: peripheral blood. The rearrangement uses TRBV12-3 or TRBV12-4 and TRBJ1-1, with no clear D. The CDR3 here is CASSRGGTEAFF. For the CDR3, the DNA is TGTGCCAGCAGTCGAGGTGGCACTGAAGCTTTCTTT.